One sample yielded the 21 T cell receptor beta chains listed below, sequenced in a study of cytomegalovirus exposure and HLA in healthy donors. 13 Jbeta primers and 60 Vbeta primers were used for the PCR. Assay used: immunoSEQ multiplex PCR; TCRdb lists only in-frame clones, some missing. The sample carries roughly 220,000 clones, 55% to 75% recorded once. Sequencing was performed on PBMCs. The receptor set was obtained from a man aged 40-49 years in good health and CMV-seropositive.

This chain links TRBV5-1 with TRBJ2-5; TRBD2 is a possible D gene (6 bases). The end of the DNA fits TRBJ2-7 better, so the J call may be wrong. This CDR3 region has 15 residues. In germline, CDR1 is SGHRS, CDR2 YFSETQ. CDR3 nucleotide sequence: TGCGCCAGCAGCTTGGGCGGAGGGCCCCCACCCGAGCAGTACTTC. Translated, it gives CASSLGGGPPPEQYF.

This clone was counted once. The J gene is TRBJ2-5, the V gene TRBV7-2; TRBD2 matches at 7 bases. The germline CDR1 and CDR2 sequences are SGHTA and FQGNSA. With V trimmed by 5 bases and J by 3 bases, 6 bases remained unmatched. The CDR3 has 14 amino acids. This CDR3 is CASSQWGGEETQYF. The CDR3 DNA follows: TGTGCCAGCAGCCAATGGGGGGGGGAAGAGACCCAGTACTTC. Drawing the rest from reference TRBV7-2 and TRBJ2-5, the complete variable domain is GAGVSQSPSNKVTEKGKDVELRCDPISGHTALYWYRQSLGQGLEFLIYFQGNSAPDKSGLPSDRFSAERTGGSVSTLTIQRTQQEDSAVYLCASSQWGGEETQYFGPGTRLLVL.

The V gene is TRBV28, the J gene TRBJ2-2; possibly TRBD1 for D (6 bases). The V gene's germline CDR1 is MDHEN and CDR2 SYDVKM. The ends were cut back, 5 bases at V and 12 bases at J, with 16 bases in the middle. The CDR3 spans 13 residues. The DNA for the CDR3 is TGTGCCAGCAGTCCCCGGGACACGGGGAAGCTGTTTTTT. Translation gives CASSPRDTGKLFF.

This chain connects TRBV9 to TRBJ2-2; TRBD1 aligns across 11 bases. CDR1 and CDR2 (germline): SGDLS, YYNGEE. J was trimmed by 5 bases and V by 3 bases; bases with no gene match: 6. The CDR3 covers 16 residues. The CDR3 spells CASSAPGTGGTGELFF. The CDR3 DNA follows: TGTGCCAGCAGCGCCCCCGGGACAGGGGGGACCGGGGAGCTGTTTTTT.

The chain uses TRBV11-2 and TRBJ2-7, with D maybe TRBD2 (5 bases). The V end lost 5 bases, the J end lost 7 bases, and 15 bases lay between the germline ends. Looked up from germline, CDR1 is SGHAT and CDR2 is FQNNGV. The CDR3 has 13 residues. The CDR3 loop is CASSATRRREQYF. The CDR3 DNA follows: TGTGCCAGCAGCGCTACTAGAAGGCGGGAGCAGTACTTC.

The chain employs TRBV5-1 and TRBJ2-1, with 8 bases that match TRBD1. Germline loops: CDR1 SGHRS, CDR2 YFSETQ. This CDR3 is 14 amino acids long. V shed 3 bases, J shed 8 bases, and the junction held 7 bases outside the gene matches. The CDR3 DNA reads TGCGCCAGCAGCTGGACAGGGTGGGTAGATGAGCAGTTCTTC. Amino acids: CASSWTGWVDEQFF.

The rearrangement joins TRBV19 to TRBJ2-7; TRBD1 agrees at 9 bases. The V segment lost 3 bases and the J segment 5 bases; nucleotides outside the gene matches: 8. The CDR3 runs to 15 residues. Germline loops: CDR1 LNHDA, CDR2 SQIVND (reference sequence). CDR3 DNA: TGTGCCAGTAGTATTAAGGGACAGGGTTTAAACGAGCAGTACTTC. The encoded protein is CASSIKGQGLNEQYF. Using reference TRBV19 and TRBJ2-7 for the parts outside the CDR3, the full variable domain is DGGITQSPKYLFRKEGQNVTLSCEQNLNHDAMYWYRQDPGQGLRLIYYSQIVNDFQKGDIAEGYSVSREKKESFPLTVTSAQKNPTAFYLCASSIKGQGLNEQYFGPGTRLTVT.

This clone was observed once. The V gene is TRBV11-3, the J gene TRBJ2-7, with 9 bases matching TRBD1. Per germline, CDR1 SGHNT and CDR2 YENEEA. The junction had 1 base not matched to a gene; V was cut back by 3 bases and J by 7 bases. This CDR3 contains 12 residues. The CDR3 loop is CASSFGQGEQYF. In nucleotides, the CDR3 is TGTGCCAGCAGCTTCGGACAGGGGGAGCAGTACTTC.

This clone was observed a few times. V is TRBV5-1 and J is TRBJ1-2, with TRBD1 as a possible D gene (5 bases). V lost 4 bases and J 2 bases, leaving 12 bases between the germline ends. CDR1 and CDR2 from the germline V gene are SGHRS and YFSETQ. The CDR3 length is 14 residues. The CDR3 sequence: CASSSGPGNYGYTF. DNA of the CDR3: TGCGCCAGCAGCAGTGGCCCAGGGAACTATGGCTACACCTTC.

This chain connects TRBV13 to TRBJ2-3, with 8 bases matching TRBD1. Germline CDR1 and CDR2: PRHDT and FYEKMQ (reference sequence). The length of the CDR3 is 14 residues. The ends lost 6 bases at V and 1 base at J; junction bases unmatched: 3. CDR3 sequence reads: CASRGGQGTDTQYF. The CDR3 bases are TGTGCCAGCAGGGGGGGACAGGGCACAGATACGCAGTATTTT. Looking up the rest from reference TRBV13 and TRBJ2-3 gives the full variable domain: AAGVIQSPRHLIKEKRETATLKCYPIPRHDTVYWYQQGPGQDPQFLISFYEKMQSDKGSIPDRFSAQQFSDYHSELNMSSLELGDSALYFCASRGGQGTDTQYFGPGTRLTVL.

The CDR3 region is CASSPRGASGVTTYNEQFF. CDR3 nucleotides: TGCGCCAGCAGCCCAAGGGGCGCTAGCGGGGTCACAACCTACAATGAGCAGTTCTTC. The J gene is TRBJ2-1, the V gene TRBV5-1; 9 bases agree with TRBD2. The J segment lost 2 bases and the V segment lost 4 bases, leaving 16 bases of the junction unmatched. The length of the CDR3 is 19 residues. CDR1 is SGHRS and CDR2 is YFSETQ in the germline V gene.

V gene TRBV7-9 combines with J gene TRBJ2-5, with D perhaps matching TRBD1 (6 bases). V was cut by 1 base and J by 5 bases, with 14 bases left in between. Germline V CDR1 and CDR2: SEHNR, FQNEAQ (reference sequence). This CDR3 is 15 amino acids long. In DNA, the CDR3 is TGTGCCAGCAGCTTAGGGGCAGGGGTAGGGGAGACCCAGTACTTC. Amino acid sequence: CASSLGAGVGETQYF.

The chain employs TRBV7-2 and TRBJ1-2; D unclear. The V end lost 3 bases, the J end lost 6 bases, and 20 bases lay between the germline ends. Germline V lookup: CDR1 SGHTA, CDR2 FQGNSA. CDR3 length: 16 residues. CDR3 nucleotide sequence: TGTGCCAGCAGCTTGGGCCCCGGGGAGGAGATTGATGGCTACACCTTC. Residues: CASSLGPGEEIDGYTF.

With regard to this clone: The junction does not match germline at one end; this may be a read error. The rearrangement links TRBV7-9 to TRBJ2-7; possibly TRBD1 for D (6 bases). Germline V lookup: CDR1 SEHNR, CDR2 FQNEAQ (reference sequence). CDR3 length: 12 residues. The chain's CDR3 is CSSSLGDREQYF. In nucleotides, the CDR3 is TGTTCCAGCAGCTTAGGTGACAGGGAGCAGTACTTC.

The V and J genes are TRBV5-6 and TRBJ1-5; no definite D call. CDR1 and CDR2 (germline): SGHDT, YYEEEE. CDR3 length: 15 amino acids. Trimming removed 0 bases at V and 1 base at J, with 8 bases between. The CDR3 sequence is CASSLGSQSNQPQHF. In nucleotides, the CDR3 is TGTGCCAGCAGCTTGGGGAGTCAGAGCAATCAGCCCCAGCATTTT.

V usage is TRBV5-1 and J usage is TRBJ2-5; 9 bases are shared with TRBD1. CDR3 size: 16 residues. The germline CDR1 and CDR2 sequences are SGHRS and YFSETQ. The J segment lost 7 bases and the V segment lost 4 bases, leaving 14 bases of the junction unmatched. CDR3 nucleotide sequence: TGCGCCAGCAGCCCAGGTCTCTGGGGACAGGGAACGACCCAGTACTTC. As protein: CASSPGLWGQGTTQYF. Together with reference TRBV5-1 and TRBJ2-5, the CDR3 gives the full variable domain: KAGVTQTPRYLIKTRGQQVTLSCSPISGHRSVSWYQQTPGQGLQFLFEYFSETQRNKGNFPGRFSGRQFSNSRSEMNVSTLELGDSALYLCASSPGLWGQGTTQYFGPGTRLLVL.

V is TRBV4-1 and J is TRBJ2-7; the match to TRBD1 covers 10 bases. CDR3 length: 16 amino acids. The germline CDR1 and CDR2 sequences are MGHRA and YSYEKL. The V gene end was trimmed by 0 bases and the J gene end by 4 bases; junction bases not matched to a gene: 6. The chain's CDR3 is CASSQDSGTGEYEQYF. CDR3 coding DNA: TGCGCCAGCAGCCAAGATTCCGGGACAGGGGAGTACGAGCAGTACTTC.

The chain recombines TRBV2 with TRBJ2-3; D is ambiguous. V shed 5 bases and J shed 4 bases, with 10 bases lying between them. The CDR3 is 13 amino acids. CDR1 is SNHLY and CDR2 is FYNNEI in the germline V gene. CDR3 nucleotide sequence: TGTGCCAGCAGTCCGGGTCTACCAGATACGCAGTATTTT. Translation: CASSPGLPDTQYF.

This clone was recorded a few times. The chain carries TRBV5-4 and TRBJ2-7; D is possibly TRBD2 (5 bases). Germline V gives CDR1 SGHNT, CDR2 YYREEE (reference sequence). The V and J ends lost 4 bases and 1 base respectively, with 12 bases between them. The CDR3 runs 14 residues. The CDR3 DNA reads as TGTGCCAGCAGCCTCCCGGGGAGTTCCTACGAGCAGTACTTC. Its protein is CASSLPGSSYEQYF.

CDR3 residues: CASSYSRDNYGYTF. The CDR3 region has the DNA TGTGCCAGCAGTTACTCGAGGGATAACTATGGCTACACCTTC. The genes are TRBV6-5 and TRBJ1-2; D is unresolved. This CDR3 has 14 residues. Germline V gene lookup returns CDR1 MNHEY and CDR2 SVGAGI. Trimming stripped 0 bases from V and 1 base from J, with 6 bases between.

The gene calls are TRBV7-2 and TRBJ2-7, with 9 bases lining up with TRBD2. With V trimmed by 5 bases and J by 3 bases, 17 bases remained unmatched. In germline, CDR1 is SGHTA, CDR2 FQGNSA. The CDR3 spans 18 residues. The chain's CDR3 is CASSGYGGVAGASYEQYF. The CDR3 nucleotides read TGTGCCAGCAGCGGATACGGTGGGGTAGCGGGGGCCAGCTACGAGCAGTACTTC.